The 25 T cell receptor beta chains below were found in one sample sequenced in a study of T cells in Graves' hyperthyroidism and ophthalmopathy. Researchers amplified the TCR beta CDR3 regions from RNA transcripts. The TCR CDR3 was amplified in a first-round RT-PCR using the HTBI primer set. From the multiplex PCR reads, TCRdb called clonotypes with MiXCR, one entry per CDR3 protein. The table has some 530,000 distinct CDR3 sequences, about 22% seen once. Specimen: blood. These receptors were collected from a woman between 65 and 79 years old with Graves' ophthalmopathy.

This clonotype was observed a few times. This chain links TRBV11-3 with TRBJ2-1; D might be TRBD2 (6 bases). The CDR3 spans 17 residues. Looked up from germline, CDR1 is SGHNT and CDR2 is YENEEA. Trimming stripped 5 bases from V and 5 bases from J, with 22 bases between. CDR3 bases: TGTGCCAGCAGCCTTTCACGGGGGACGATTTCCAACAATGAGCAGTTCTTC. Amino acid sequence: CASSLSRGTISNNEQFF.

In its sample, this clonotype was seen a few times. The rearrangement uses TRBV20-1 and TRBJ2-7; the match to TRBD1 covers 9 bases. CDR1 is DFQATT and CDR2 is SNEGSKA in the germline V gene (reference sequence). V lost 5 bases, J lost 5 bases, and 4 bases stayed unmatched. The CDR3 extends over 12 amino acids. The CDR3: CSAGQGLDEQYF. In DNA, the CDR3 is TGCAGTGCTGGACAGGGGCTCGACGAGCAGTACTTC.

The rearrangement links TRBV6-1 to TRBJ2-7, with TRBD1 matching over 9 bases. Germline trimming cut 7 bases from V and 6 bases from J; bases unmatched to any gene: 10. The germline gives CDR1 MNHNS, CDR2 SASEGT. This CDR3 spans 14 amino acids. The chain's CDR3 is CASKLSGTGPEQYF. In nucleotides, the CDR3 is TGTGCCAGCAAACTATCCGGGACAGGGCCCGAGCAGTACTTC.

The chain recombines TRBV29-1 with TRBJ2-7, with unresolved D. V lost 4 bases to trimming and J lost 3 bases, with 7 bases between them. Germline CDR1 SQVTM, CDR2 ANQGSEA. CDR3 size: 11 residues. DNA of the CDR3: TGCAGCGTTGTAGCAGACTACGAGCAGTACTTC. It specifies CSVVADYEQYF.

This clonotype was counted between two and nine times. The rearrangement uses TRBV6-1 and TRBJ2-7, with D uncertain. Germline CDR1 is MNHNS and CDR2 is SASEGT. This CDR3 contains 12 residues. V lost 5 bases to trimming and J lost 5 bases, with 10 bases between them. Here the CDR3 DNA reads TGTGCCAGCAGTACAACACCGAACGAGCAGTACTTC. Its translation is CASSTTPNEQYF.

This clonotype was counted a few times. This chain connects TRBV20-1 to TRBJ1-3, with D possibly matching TRBD1 (5 bases). V was pared by 0 bases and J by 6 bases, with 15 bases between. The length of the CDR3 is 15 residues. Germline lookup yields CDR1 DFQATT and CDR2 SNEGSKA (reference sequence). DNA of the CDR3: TGCAGTGCTAGAGATGGAGGGCAGGGTGCAAACACCATATATTTT. Its translation is CSARDGGQGANTIYF.

This clonotype was found a few times. The V and J genes are TRBV7-2 and TRBJ2-7, with TRBD2 identical over 11 bases. The V and J ends lost 1 base and 5 bases, in that order; junction bases with no gene match: 7. Germline V gene data show CDR1 as SGHTA and CDR2 as FQGNSA. This CDR3 is built from 16 residues. The CDR3 region has the DNA TGTGCCAGCAGCTTAGGAGTAGCGGGAGGGAGGCACGAGCAGTACTTC. It is translated as CASSLGVAGGRHEQYF.

This chain connects TRBV30 to TRBJ2-2; D not certain. The V gene's germline CDR1 is GTSNPN and CDR2 SVGIG (reference sequence). The germline V and J ends were trimmed by 3 bases and 1 base, with 15 bases remaining between them. This CDR3 spans 16 amino acids. The CDR3 here is CAWSWNRGQNTGELFF. The CDR3 region has the DNA TGTGCCTGGAGCTGGAACAGAGGTCAGAACACCGGGGAGCTGTTTTTT.

This sequence joins TRBV15 and TRBJ2-3, with D perhaps matching TRBD2 (6 bases). Germline V gene sequence: CDR1 LNHNV, CDR2 YYDKDF (reference sequence). With 4 bases removed from V and 0 bases from J, the gap between germline ends came to 11 bases. The CDR3 consists of 15 residues. DNA of the CDR3: TGTGCCACCAGCAAAAGAGGGAGGAGCACAGATACGCAGTATTTT. As protein: CATSKRGRSTDTQYF.

At least ten counts were recorded for this clonotype. This sequence joins TRBV28 and TRBJ1-1; D gene uncertain. This CDR3 spans 14 amino acids. Looked up from germline, CDR1 is MDHEN and CDR2 is SYDVKM. Trimming took off 5 bases at V and 1 base at J, with 11 bases between the two ends. The CDR3 here is CASSPPGENTEAFF. The CDR3 DNA follows: TGTGCCAGCAGTCCCCCTGGGGAGAACACTGAAGCTTTCTTT.

This clonotype turned up a few times. The V call is TRBV20-1, the J call TRBJ1-5; tentatively, D is TRBD1 (5 bases). The CDR3 covers 13 residues. V shed 6 bases and J shed 9 bases, with 18 bases lying between them. CDR1 is DFQATT, CDR2 SNEGSKA, per germline (reference sequence). DNA of the CDR3: TGCAGTGCACAAGGGATGGGGGGGGGGCCCCAGCATTTT. This encodes CSAQGMGGGPQHF.

This chain uses TRBV19 with TRBJ1-2; D ambiguous. V was clipped by 1 base and J by 4 bases, with 13 bases between them. Germline-derived CDR1 and CDR2 are LNHDA and SQIVND (reference sequence). The CDR3 runs to 15 residues. CDR3 loop: CASSIGTRYGYGYTF. CDR3 coding DNA: TGTGCCAGTAGTATAGGCACCAGGTACGGCTATGGCTACACCTTC.

This clonotype was seen repeatedly, ten times or more. The gene calls are TRBV29-1 and TRBJ2-1; weak D call: TRBD2 (6 bases). CDR1 is SQVTM and CDR2 is ANQGSEA in the germline V gene. This CDR3 region has 14 residues. Trimming shortened V by 7 bases and J by 4 bases, and 17 bases separated the two germline ends. The CDR3 DNA reads TGCAGCGCTCGGAGGGCTAGCGTTTACAATGAGCAGTTCTTC. Protein sequence: CSARRASVYNEQFF.

This rearrangement joins TRBV30 to TRBJ2-1, with D unclear. The V end lost 4 bases, the J end lost 10 bases, and 14 bases lay between the germline ends. The germline V gene has CDR1 GTSNPN and CDR2 SVGIG (reference sequence). The CDR3 has 12 residues. CDR3: CAWKTGPYEQFF. The CDR3 DNA is TGTGCCTGGAAGACTGGGCCCTACGAGCAGTTCTTC. Supplemented by reference TRBV30 and TRBJ2-1, the full variable domain reads SQTIHQWPATLVQPVGSPLSLECTVEGTSNPNLYWYRQAAGRGLQLLFYSVGIGQISSEVPQNLSASRPQDRQFILSSKKLLLSDSGFYLCAWKTGPYEQFFGPGTRLTVL.

The sample holds many counts of this clonotype. CDR3 sequence reads: CASSLQARGNEQFF. In DNA, the CDR3 is TGTGCCAGCAGCTTACAAGCCAGGGGCAATGAGCAGTTCTTC. The V gene is TRBV7-8, the J gene TRBJ2-1; perhaps TRBD1 as D (6 bases). Germline CDR1 reads SGHVS; CDR2 reads FQNEAQ. The CDR3 sequence is 14 residues long. Trimming stripped 2 bases from V and 6 bases from J, with 11 bases between.

This clonotype was detected a few times. The V and J genes are TRBV18 and TRBJ1-5, with 7 bases that match TRBD1. The V and J ends lost 5 bases and 1 base, in that order; junction bases with no gene match: 5. Per germline, CDR1 KGHSH and CDR2 LQKENI. The CDR3 totals 15 residues. The CDR3 is CASSSRQGSNQPQHF. CDR3 sequence (DNA): TGTGCCAGCTCAAGCAGACAGGGCAGCAATCAGCCCCAGCATTTT.

This chain joins TRBV5-1 and TRBJ2-7, with unresolved D. The CDR3 has 16 amino acids. The V and J ends lost 2 bases and 1 base respectively, with 16 bases between them. Germline V gene lookup returns CDR1 SGHRS and CDR2 YFSETQ. The CDR3 loop reads CASSFFIAAVSYEQYF. The CDR3 region has the DNA TGCGCCAGCAGCTTTTTTATCGCGGCGGTTTCCTACGAGCAGTACTTC.

The chain has TRBV3-1 and TRBJ2-5; the match to TRBD1 covers 9 bases. With 5 bases clipped from V and 5 bases from J, the junction kept 3 bases outside the gene matches. The germline CDR1 and CDR2 sequences are LGHDT and YNNKEL (reference sequence). This CDR3 is 13 amino acids long. CDR3 sequence reads: CASSYDRGETQYF. CDR3 sequence (DNA): TGTGCCAGCAGCTACGACAGGGGGGAGACCCAGTACTTC.

This clonotype was counted ten times or more. The V call is TRBV2, the J call TRBJ1-5; a possible D gene is TRBD1 (6 bases). Between the trimmed V and J ends, which lost 2 bases and 12 bases, there was a span of 14 bases. In germline, CDR1 is SNHLY, CDR2 FYNNEI. The CDR3 is 13 amino acids. The CDR3 spells CASSETRGGGQHF. The CDR3 nucleotides read TGTGCCAGCAGTGAAACTCGAGGGGGAGGCCAGCATTTT.

In its sample, this clonotype was seen a few times. The chain recombines TRBV24-1 with TRBJ2-6; perhaps TRBD2 as D (5 bases). The CDR3 loop spans 16 amino acids. V was trimmed by 1 base and J by 0 bases, leaving 6 bases between them. Germline CDR1 is KGHDR and CDR2 is SFDVKD. The CDR3 sequence is CATSDFAGSGANVLTF. The CDR3 DNA reads as TGTGCCACCAGTGATTTTGCGGGCTCTGGGGCCAACGTCCTGACTTTC.

The V gene is TRBV5-1, the J gene TRBJ2-1; 10 bases map to TRBD2. V gave up 0 bases and J gave up 2 bases; unmatched junction bases: 2. The CDR3 is 16 residues long. Germline CDR1 SGHRS, CDR2 YFSETQ. In nucleotides, the CDR3 is TGCGCCAGCAGCTTGGTAGCGGGAGGTGCCTACAATGAGCAGTTCTTC. Translating it yields CASSLVAGGAYNEQFF.

V and J are TRBV19 and TRBJ2-3, with TRBD2 matching 13 bases. CDR3 length equals 16 residues. The germline CDR1 and CDR2 sequences are LNHDA and SQIVND (reference sequence). The J segment lost 2 bases and the V segment lost 10 bases, leaving 9 bases of the junction unmatched. This CDR3 is CATASGLAGNTDTQYF. DNA of the CDR3: TGTGCCACTGCCTCGGGACTAGCGGGGAACACAGATACGCAGTATTTT.

The CDR3: CSVRVRGTYEQYF. In DNA, the CDR3 is TGCAGCGTCAGGGTCCGGGGGACCTACGAGCAGTACTTC. The gene calls are TRBV29-1 and TRBJ2-7, with D perhaps TRBD2 (6 bases). The CDR3 extends over 13 amino acids. Germline-derived CDR1 and CDR2 are SQVTM and ANQGSEA. V was pared by 6 bases and J by 2 bases, with 14 bases between.

This clonotype appeared once. A junction end diverges from the germline sequence, so it may reflect a read error. V usage is TRBV6-2 or TRBV6-3 and J usage is TRBJ2-7, with 11 bases lining up with TRBD2. This CDR3 is 18 amino acids long. Germline V gives CDR1 MNHEY, CDR2 SVGEGT. DNA for the CDR3: TGTGCCAGCAGTGACCCCACTACGAGACTAGCGGGGTCCTACGAGCAGTGCTTC. Its protein product is CASSDPTTRLAGSYEQCF.

The chain is built from TRBV4-2 and TRBJ2-3; D is possibly TRBD2 (7 bases). In germline, CDR1 is LGHNA, CDR2 YNFKEQ. The CDR3 has 14 amino acids. V was trimmed by 5 bases and J by 7 bases, leaving 16 bases between them. This CDR3 is CASSSIGGQHTQYF. The CDR3 DNA reads TGTGCCAGCAGCTCGATCGGGGGGCAGCATACGCAGTATTTT.